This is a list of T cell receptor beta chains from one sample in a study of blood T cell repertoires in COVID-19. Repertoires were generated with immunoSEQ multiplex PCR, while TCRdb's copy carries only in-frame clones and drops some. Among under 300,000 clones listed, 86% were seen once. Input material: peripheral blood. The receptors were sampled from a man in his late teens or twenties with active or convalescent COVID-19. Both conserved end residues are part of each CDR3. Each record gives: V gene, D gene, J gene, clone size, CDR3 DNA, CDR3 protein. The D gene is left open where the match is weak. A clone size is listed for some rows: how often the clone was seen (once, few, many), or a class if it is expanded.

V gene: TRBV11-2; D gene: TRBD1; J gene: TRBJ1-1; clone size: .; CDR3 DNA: TGTGCCAGCAGGGAAGGACAGGGGGCGGTGGGTGAAGCTTTCTTT; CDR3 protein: CASREGQGAVGEAFF
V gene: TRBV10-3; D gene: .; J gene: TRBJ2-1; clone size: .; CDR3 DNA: TGTGCCATCAGCCTTAGGGAGGACGAGCAGTTCTTC; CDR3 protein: CAISLREDEQFF
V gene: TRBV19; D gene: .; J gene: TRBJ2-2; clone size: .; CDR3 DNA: TGTGCCAGTAGTGCTTTCCGGGAGTTCAGGGAGCTGTTTTTT; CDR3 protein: CASSAFREFRELFF
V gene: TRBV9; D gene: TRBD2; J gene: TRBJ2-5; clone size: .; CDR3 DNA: TGTGCCAGCAGCCCAAGGACTAGGTCAGAGACCCAGTACTTC; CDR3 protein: CASSPRTRSETQYF
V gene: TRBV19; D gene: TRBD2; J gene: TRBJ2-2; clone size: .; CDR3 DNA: TGTGCCAGTAGTATAGCTATCGGGTTCAGCCTAGCGGGGGACACCGGGGAGCTGTTTTTT; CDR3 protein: CASSIAIGFSLAGDTGELFF
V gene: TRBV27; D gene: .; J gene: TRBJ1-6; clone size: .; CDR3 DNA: TGTGCCAGCAGTTTAGTGAGGGGGAGAGGGAGTTCACCCCTCCACTTT; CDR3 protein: CASSLVRGRGSSPLHF
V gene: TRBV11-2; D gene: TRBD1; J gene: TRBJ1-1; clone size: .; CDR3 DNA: TGTGCCAGCAGCTTTAGGGGACAGGGAGTTGCTTTCTTT; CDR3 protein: CASSFRGQGVAFF
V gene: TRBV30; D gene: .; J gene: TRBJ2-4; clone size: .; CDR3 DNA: TGTGCCTGCTCATCCGGACTTGACTGGTTAAACATTCAGTACTTC; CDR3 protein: CACSSGLDWLNIQYF
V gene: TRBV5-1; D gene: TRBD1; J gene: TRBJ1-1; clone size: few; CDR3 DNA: TGCGCCAGCAGCTTGGCTCCTGGGGACAGGGATTTTGGCCGCGAAGCTTTCTTT; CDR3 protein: CASSLAPGDRDFGREAFF
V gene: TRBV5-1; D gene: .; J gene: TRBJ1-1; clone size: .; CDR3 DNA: TGCGCCAGCAGCTGGTTGACAGGGAACACTGAAGCTTTCTTT; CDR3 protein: CASSWLTGNTEAFF
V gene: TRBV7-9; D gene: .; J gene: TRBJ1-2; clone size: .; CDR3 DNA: TGTGCCAGCAGCTTAGACGGCGGGGGCTACACCTTC; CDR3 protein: CASSLDGGGYTF
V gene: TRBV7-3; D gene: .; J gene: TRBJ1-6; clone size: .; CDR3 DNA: TGTGCCAGCAGCTTAACCGGACAGAGTAATTCACCCCTCCACTTT; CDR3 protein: CASSLTGQSNSPLHF
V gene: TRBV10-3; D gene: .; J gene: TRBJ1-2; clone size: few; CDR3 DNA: TGTGCCATCAGTGAGGCCGGGACTTCTAACTATGGCTACACCTTC; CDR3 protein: CAISEAGTSNYGYTF
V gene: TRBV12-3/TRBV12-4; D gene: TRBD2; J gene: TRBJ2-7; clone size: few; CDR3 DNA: TGTGCCACCAGGGATAGCGGGAGCGGCGAGCAGTACTTC; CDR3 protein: CATRDSGSGEQYF
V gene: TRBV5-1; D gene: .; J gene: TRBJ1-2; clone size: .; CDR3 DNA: TGCGCCAGCAGCGAGGTAGGCCTCTATGGCTACACCTTC; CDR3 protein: CASSEVGLYGYTF
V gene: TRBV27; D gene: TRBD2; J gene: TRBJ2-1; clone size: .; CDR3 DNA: TGTGCCAGCAGGCCCGGGACTAGCGGGACAAATGAGCAGTTCTTC; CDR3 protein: CASRPGTSGTNEQFF
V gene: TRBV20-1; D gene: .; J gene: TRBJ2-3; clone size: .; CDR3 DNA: TGCAGTGCTAGTTCCAGGTCAGATACGCAGTATTTT; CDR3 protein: CSASSRSDTQYF
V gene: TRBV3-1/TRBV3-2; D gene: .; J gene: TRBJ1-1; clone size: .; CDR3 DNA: TGTGCCAGCAGCCAAGATCAGAGGGTACGGCTGAACACTGAAGCTTTCTTT; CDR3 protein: CASSQDQRVRLNTEAFF